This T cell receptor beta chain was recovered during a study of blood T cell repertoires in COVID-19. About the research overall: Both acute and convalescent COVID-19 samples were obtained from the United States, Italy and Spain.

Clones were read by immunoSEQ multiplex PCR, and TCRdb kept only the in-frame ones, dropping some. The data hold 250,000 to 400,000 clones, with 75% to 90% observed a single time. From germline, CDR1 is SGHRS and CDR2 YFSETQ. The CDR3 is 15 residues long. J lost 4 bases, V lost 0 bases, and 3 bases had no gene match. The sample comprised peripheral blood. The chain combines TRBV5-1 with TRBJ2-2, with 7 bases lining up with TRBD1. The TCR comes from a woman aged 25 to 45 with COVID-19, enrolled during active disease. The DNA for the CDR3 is TGCGCCAGCAGCTTGGAGGGGGCGGGCACCGGGGAGCTGTTTTTT. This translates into CASSLEGAGTGELFF.